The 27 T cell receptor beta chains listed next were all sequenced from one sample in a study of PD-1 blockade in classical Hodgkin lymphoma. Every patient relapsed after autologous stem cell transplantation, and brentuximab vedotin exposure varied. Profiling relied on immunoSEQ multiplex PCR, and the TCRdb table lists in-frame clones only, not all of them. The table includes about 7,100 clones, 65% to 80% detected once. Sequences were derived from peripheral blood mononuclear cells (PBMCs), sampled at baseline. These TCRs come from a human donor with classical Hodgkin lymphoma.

DNA for the CDR3: TGTGCCAGCAGCGCCCGAGCGGGAGAGGCAGATACGCAGTATTTT. Translating it yields CASSARAGEADTQYF. The V and J genes are TRBV9 and TRBJ2-3; 8 bases line up with TRBD2. V lost 3 bases and J lost 4; bases outside the gene matches: 7. The length of the CDR3 is 15 residues. CDR1 and CDR2 (germline): SGDLS, YYNGEE. Together with reference TRBV9 and TRBJ2-3, the CDR3 gives the full variable domain: DSGVTQTPKHLITATGQRVTLRCSPRSGDLSVYWYQQSLDQGLQFLIQYYNGEERAKGNILERFSAQQFPDLHSELNLSSLELGDSALYFCASSARAGEADTQYFGPGTRLTVL.

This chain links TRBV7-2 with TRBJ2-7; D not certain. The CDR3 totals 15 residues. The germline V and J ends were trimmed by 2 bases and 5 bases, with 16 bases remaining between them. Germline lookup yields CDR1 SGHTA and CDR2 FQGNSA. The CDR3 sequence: CASSLRLLGNDEQYF. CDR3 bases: TGTGCCAGCAGCTTAAGGCTCTTGGGGAACGACGAGCAGTACTTC.

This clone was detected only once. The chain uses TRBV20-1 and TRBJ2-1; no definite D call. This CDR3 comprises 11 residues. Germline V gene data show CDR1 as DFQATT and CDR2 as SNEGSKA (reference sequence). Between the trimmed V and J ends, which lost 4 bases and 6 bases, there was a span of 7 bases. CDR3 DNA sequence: TGCAGTGCTATGAACGGCAATGAGCAGTTCTTC. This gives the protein CSAMNGNEQFF.

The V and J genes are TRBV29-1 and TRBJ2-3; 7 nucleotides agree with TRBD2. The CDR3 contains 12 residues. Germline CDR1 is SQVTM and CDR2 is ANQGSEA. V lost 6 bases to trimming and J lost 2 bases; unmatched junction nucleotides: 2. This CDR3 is CSVGTTTDTQYF. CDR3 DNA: TGCAGCGTCGGGACTACCACAGATACGCAGTATTTT.

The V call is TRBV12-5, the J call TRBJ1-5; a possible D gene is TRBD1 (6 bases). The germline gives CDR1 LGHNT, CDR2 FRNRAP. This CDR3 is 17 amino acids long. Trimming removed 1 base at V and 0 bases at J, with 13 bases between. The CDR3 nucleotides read TGTGCTAGTGGTTTGGCCCGGGGGGCGGATAGCAATCAGCCCCAGCATTTT. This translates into CASGLARGADSNQPQHF.

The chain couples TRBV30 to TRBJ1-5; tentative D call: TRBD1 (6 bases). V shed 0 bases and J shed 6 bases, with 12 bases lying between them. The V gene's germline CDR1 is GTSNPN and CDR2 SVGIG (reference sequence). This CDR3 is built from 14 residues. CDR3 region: CAWSVRQGLQPQHF. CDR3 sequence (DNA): TGTGCCTGGAGTGTACGCCAGGGGCTTCAGCCCCAGCATTTT.

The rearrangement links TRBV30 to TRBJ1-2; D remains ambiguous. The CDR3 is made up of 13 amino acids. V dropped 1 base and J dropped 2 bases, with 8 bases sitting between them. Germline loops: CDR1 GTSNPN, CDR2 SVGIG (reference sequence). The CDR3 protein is CAWSEAGNYGYTF. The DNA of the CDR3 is TGTGCCTGGAGTGAGGCAGGAAACTATGGCTACACCTTC.

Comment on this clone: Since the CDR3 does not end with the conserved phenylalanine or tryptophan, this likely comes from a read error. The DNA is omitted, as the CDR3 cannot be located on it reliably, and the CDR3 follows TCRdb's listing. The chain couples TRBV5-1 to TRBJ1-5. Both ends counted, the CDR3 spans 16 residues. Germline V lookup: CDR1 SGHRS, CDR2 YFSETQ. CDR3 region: CASSFIRAHKAGPFIL.

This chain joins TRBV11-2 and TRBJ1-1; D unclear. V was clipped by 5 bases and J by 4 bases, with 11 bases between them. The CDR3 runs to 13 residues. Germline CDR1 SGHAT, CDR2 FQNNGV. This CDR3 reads CASSVVDFTEAFF. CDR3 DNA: TGTGCCAGCAGCGTGGTGGATTTCACTGAAGCTTTCTTT.

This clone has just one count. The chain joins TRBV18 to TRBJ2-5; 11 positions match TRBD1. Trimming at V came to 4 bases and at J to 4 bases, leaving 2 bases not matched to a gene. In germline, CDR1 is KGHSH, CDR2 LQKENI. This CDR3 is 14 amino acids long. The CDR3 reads CASSQDRGRETQYF. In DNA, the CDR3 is TGTGCCAGCTCACAGGACAGGGGGCGAGAGACCCAGTACTTC.

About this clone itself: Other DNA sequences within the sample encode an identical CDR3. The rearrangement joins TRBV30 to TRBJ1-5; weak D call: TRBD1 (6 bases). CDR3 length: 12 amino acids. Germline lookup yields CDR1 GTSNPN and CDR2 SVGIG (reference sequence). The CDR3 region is CPGAPCNQPQHF. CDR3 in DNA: TGTCCAGGGGCACCTTGCAATCAGCCCCAGCATTTT. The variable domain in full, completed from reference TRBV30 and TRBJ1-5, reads SQTIHQWPATLVQPVGSPLSLECTVEGTSNPNLYWYRQAAGRGLQLLFYSVGIGQISSEVPQNLSASRPQDRQFILSSKKLLLSDSGFYLCPGAPCNQPQHFGDGTRLSIL.

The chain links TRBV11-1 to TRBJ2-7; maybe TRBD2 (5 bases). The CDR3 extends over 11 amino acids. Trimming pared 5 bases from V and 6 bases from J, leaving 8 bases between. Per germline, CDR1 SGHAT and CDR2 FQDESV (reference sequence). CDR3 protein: CASSPDSEQYF. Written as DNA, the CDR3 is TGTGCCAGCAGCCCGGACTCCGAGCAGTACTTC.

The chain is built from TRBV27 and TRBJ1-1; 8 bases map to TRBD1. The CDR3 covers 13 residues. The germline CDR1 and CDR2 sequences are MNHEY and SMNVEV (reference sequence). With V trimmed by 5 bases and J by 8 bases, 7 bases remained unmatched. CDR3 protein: CASSKRTGFEAFF. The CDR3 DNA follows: TGTGCCAGCAGTAAGCGGACAGGGTTCGAAGCTTTCTTT.

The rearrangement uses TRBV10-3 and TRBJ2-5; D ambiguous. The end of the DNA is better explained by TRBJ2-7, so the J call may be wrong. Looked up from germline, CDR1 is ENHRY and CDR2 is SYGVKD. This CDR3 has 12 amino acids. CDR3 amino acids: CAISEASYEQYF. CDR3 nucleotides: TGTGCCATCAGTGAAGCTAGTTACGAGCAGTACTTC.

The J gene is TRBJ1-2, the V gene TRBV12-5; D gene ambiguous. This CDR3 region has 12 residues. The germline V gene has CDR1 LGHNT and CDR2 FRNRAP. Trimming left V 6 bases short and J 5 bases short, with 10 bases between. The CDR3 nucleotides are TGTGCTAGTGGCCGGGCAGAATATGGCTACACCTTC. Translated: CASGRAEYGYTF.

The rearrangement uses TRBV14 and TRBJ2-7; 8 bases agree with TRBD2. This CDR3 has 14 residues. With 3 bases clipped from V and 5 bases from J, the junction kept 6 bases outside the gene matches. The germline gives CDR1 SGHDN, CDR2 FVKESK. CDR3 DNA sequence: TGTGCCAGCAGCCACCCCGGGACTAGGAACGAGCAGTACTTC. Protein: CASSHPGTRNEQYF.

The CDR3 DNA reads TGTGCCAGCACTTGGGGGGTATTTAATGAGCAGTTCTTC. It yields the protein CASTWGVFNEQFF. This chain links TRBV28 with TRBJ2-1; D might be TRBD2 (6 bases). The CDR3 has 13 residues. Germline V gives CDR1 MDHEN, CDR2 SYDVKM. Trimming pared 7 bases from V and 7 bases from J, leaving 14 bases between.

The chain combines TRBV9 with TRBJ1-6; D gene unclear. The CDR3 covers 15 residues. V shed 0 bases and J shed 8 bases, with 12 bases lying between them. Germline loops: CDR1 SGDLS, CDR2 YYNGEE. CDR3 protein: CASSVGNLGDSPLHF. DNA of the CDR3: TGTGCCAGCAGCGTAGGGAACCTAGGAGATTCACCCCTCCACTTT.

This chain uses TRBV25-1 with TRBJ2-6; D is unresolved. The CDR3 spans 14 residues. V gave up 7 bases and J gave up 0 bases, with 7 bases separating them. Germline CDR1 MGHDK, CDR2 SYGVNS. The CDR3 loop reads CASTPPSGANVLTF. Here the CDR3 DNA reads TGTGCCAGCACCCCACCCTCTGGGGCCAACGTCCTGACTTTC.

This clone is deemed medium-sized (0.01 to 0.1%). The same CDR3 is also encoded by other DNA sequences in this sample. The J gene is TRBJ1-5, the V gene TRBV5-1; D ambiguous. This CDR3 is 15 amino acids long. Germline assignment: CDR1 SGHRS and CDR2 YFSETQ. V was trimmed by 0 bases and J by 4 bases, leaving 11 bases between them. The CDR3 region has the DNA TGCGCCAGCAGCTTGGTGGGAGGGTCGAATCAGCCCCAGCATTTT. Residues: CASSLVGGSNQPQHF.

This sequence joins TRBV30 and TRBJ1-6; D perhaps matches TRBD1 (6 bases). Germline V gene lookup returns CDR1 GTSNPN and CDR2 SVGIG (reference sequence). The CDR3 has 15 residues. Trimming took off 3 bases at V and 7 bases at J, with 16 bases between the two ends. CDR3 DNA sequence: TGTGCCTGGAGAATAAGGGGGGGAGAAAATTCACCCCTCCACTTT. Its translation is CAWRIRGGENSPLHF.

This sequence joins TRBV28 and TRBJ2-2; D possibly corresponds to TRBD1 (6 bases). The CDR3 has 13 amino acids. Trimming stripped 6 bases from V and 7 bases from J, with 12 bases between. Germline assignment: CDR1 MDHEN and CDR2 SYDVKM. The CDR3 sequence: CASSHRVGGELFF. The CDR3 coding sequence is TGTGCCAGCAGCCACAGGGTAGGCGGGGAGCTGTTTTTT.

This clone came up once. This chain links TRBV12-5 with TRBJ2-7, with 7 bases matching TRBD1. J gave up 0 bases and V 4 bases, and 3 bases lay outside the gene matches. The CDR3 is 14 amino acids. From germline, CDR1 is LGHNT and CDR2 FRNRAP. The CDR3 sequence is CASGSTGDSYEQYF. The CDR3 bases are TGTGCTAGTGGTTCTACAGGGGACTCCTACGAGCAGTACTTC.

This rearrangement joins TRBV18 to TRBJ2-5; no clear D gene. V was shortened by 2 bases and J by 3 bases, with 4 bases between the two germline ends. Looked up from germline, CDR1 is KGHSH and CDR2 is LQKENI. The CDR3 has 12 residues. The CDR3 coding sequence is TGTGCCAGCTCACCAGCGGAAGAGACCCAGTACTTC. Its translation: CASSPAEETQYF.

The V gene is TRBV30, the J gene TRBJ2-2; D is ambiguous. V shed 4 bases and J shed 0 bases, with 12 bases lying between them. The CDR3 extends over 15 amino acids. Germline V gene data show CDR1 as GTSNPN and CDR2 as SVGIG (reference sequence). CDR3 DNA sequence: TGTGCCTGGATGGCTGGTGGCCCGAACACCGGGGAGCTGTTTTTT. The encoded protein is CAWMAGGPNTGELFF.

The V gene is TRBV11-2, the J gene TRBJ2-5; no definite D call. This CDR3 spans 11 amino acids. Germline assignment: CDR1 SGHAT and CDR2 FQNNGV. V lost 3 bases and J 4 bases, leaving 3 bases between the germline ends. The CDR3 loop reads CASSFGETQYF. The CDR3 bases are TGTGCCAGCAGCTTCGGAGAGACCCAGTACTTC.

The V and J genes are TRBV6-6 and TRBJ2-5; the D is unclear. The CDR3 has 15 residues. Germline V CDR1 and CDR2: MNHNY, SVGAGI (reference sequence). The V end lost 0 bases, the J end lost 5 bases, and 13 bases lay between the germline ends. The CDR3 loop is CASSYSVLLRETQYF. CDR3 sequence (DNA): TGTGCCAGCAGTTACTCGGTCCTCCTGCGGGAGACCCAGTACTTC.